This T cell receptor beta chain originates from a study of blood T cell repertoires in COVID-19. The overall study: The United States, Italy and Spain provided the acute and convalescent COVID-19 samples. PBMCs, B-cell-depleted T cells, or T cells were the source of the cDNA or gDNA that made up the material.

Original handling: Reference gene primer amplification in the assay estimated nucleated cell counts. The assay was immunoSEQ multiplex PCR, and TCRdb's table has in-frame clones only and misses some. D and trimming were read from the DNA, whereas the V and J calls and clone size are those reported in that table. The sample contains 90,000 to 120,000 clones, 88% of which appear only once. Trimming cost V 0 bases and J 6 bases; bases outside gene matches: 9. This CDR3 spans 17 amino acids. CDR1 is SGHNT and CDR2 is YYREEE in the germline V gene (reference sequence). The gene calls are TRBV5-4 and TRBJ2-2, with 9 bases identical to TRBD2. The TCR comes from a woman aged 55-69 years with acute or convalescent COVID-19. The sequenced material came from peripheral blood. CDR3: CASSLVGASGNSGELFF. CDR3 DNA sequence: TGTGCCAGCAGCTTGGTAGGGGCTAGCGGGAATTCCGGGGAGCTGTTTTTT. Complete variable domain (other parts from reference TRBV5-4 and TRBJ2-2): ETGVTQSPTHLIKTRGQQVTLRCSSQSGHNTVSWYQQALGQGPQFIFQYYREEENGRGNFPPRFSGLQFPNYSSELNVNALELDDSALYLCASSLVGASGNSGELFFGEGSRLTVL.